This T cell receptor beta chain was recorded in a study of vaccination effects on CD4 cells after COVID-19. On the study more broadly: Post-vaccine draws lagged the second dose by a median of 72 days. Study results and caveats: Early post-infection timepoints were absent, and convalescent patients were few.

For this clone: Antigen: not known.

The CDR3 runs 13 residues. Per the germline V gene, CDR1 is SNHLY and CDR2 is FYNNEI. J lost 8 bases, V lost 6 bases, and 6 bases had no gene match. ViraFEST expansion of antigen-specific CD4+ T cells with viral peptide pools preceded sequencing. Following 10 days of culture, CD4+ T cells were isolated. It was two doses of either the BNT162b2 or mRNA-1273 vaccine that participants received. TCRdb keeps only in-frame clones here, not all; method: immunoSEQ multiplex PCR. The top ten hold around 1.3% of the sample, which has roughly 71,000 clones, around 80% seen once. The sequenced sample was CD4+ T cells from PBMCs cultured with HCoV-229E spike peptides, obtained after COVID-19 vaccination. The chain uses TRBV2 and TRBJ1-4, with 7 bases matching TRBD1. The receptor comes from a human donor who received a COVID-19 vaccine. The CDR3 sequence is CASRDRVGEKLFF. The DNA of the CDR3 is TGTGCCAGCAGAGACAGGGTGGGGGAAAAACTGTTTTTT.